These 15 T cell receptor beta chains share one sample of origin, sequenced in a study of T-cell memory formation after mild COVID-19. In TCRdb, the 5' RACE reads were re-called with MiXCR into one record per CDR3 protein. The table has a few hundred thousand distinct CDR3 sequences, under 25% seen once. The sequenced sample consisted of PBMCs or a T cell subset sorted from them (not recorded which). The source is an adult woman who had mild COVID-19 (a few samples of this study predate the infection). Cell type and time point are not known.

This clonotype has only a few counts. This CDR3 is CSARDPNSNRADGYTF. The DNA of the CDR3 is TGCAGTGCTAGAGATCCCAACTCCAACAGGGCCGATGGCTACACCTTC. The rearrangement joins TRBV20-1 to TRBJ1-2; D is perhaps TRBD1 (6 bases). CDR1 and CDR2 (germline): DFQATT, SNEGSKA (reference sequence). The ends were cut back, 0 bases at V and 6 bases at J, with 20 bases in the middle. This CDR3 has 16 amino acids.

J is TRBJ1-4 and V is TRBV14; possible D gene TRBD1, 5 bases. Germline CDR1 is SGHDN and CDR2 is FVKESK. The CDR3 contains 15 residues. The V end was cut by 0 bases, the J end by 6 bases, with 11 bases between. CDR3 sequence (DNA): TGTGCCAGCAGCCAAGATCGGATCAGGGATGAAAAACTGTTTTTT. Translating gives CASSQDRIRDEKLFF.

V is TRBV4-1 and J is TRBJ1-2; 8 bases match TRBD1. The V segment lost 1 base and the J segment 8 bases; nucleotides outside the gene matches: 15. There are 17 residues in the CDR3. Germline V gene lookup returns CDR1 MGHRA and CDR2 YSYEKL. The DNA for the CDR3 is TGCGCCAGCAGCCAAGGGCCGGACAGGGAGGGTCTGCGCGGCTACACCTTC. Amino acid sequence: CASSQGPDREGLRGYTF.

The genes are TRBV6-1 and TRBJ2-7; D perhaps matches TRBD2 (5 bases). The CDR3 contains 13 residues. CDR1 and CDR2 (germline): MNHNS, SASEGT. V lost 6 bases, J lost 4 bases, and 13 bases lay in between. The CDR3 DNA reads TGTGCCAGCAGGGTTCTAGCAACTTACGAGCAGTACTTC. This codes for CASRVLATYEQYF.

The genes are TRBV5-1 and TRBJ2-1; D call uncertain. The CDR3 consists of 16 residues. V dropped 0 bases and J dropped 1 base, with 11 bases sitting between them. Looked up from germline, CDR1 is SGHRS and CDR2 is YFSETQ. The CDR3: CASSLVGLTSYNEQFF. Here the CDR3 DNA reads TGCGCCAGCAGCTTGGTTGGGTTAACTTCCTACAATGAGCAGTTCTTC. Together with reference TRBV5-1 and TRBJ2-1, the CDR3 gives the full variable domain: KAGVTQTPRYLIKTRGQQVTLSCSPISGHRSVSWYQQTPGQGLQFLFEYFSETQRNKGNFPGRFSGRQFSNSRSEMNVSTLELGDSALYLCASSLVGLTSYNEQFFGPGTRLTVL.

In this sample, this clonotype turned up a few times. This sequence joins TRBV20-1 and TRBJ1-2; 9 bases match TRBD1. The CDR3 has 14 amino acids. Trimming at V came to 2 bases and at J to 7 bases, leaving 8 bases not matched to a gene. Germline loops: CDR1 DFQATT, CDR2 SNEGSKA (reference sequence). The CDR3 loop is CSARPLQGARGYTF. The CDR3 DNA reads TGCAGTGCTAGACCCCTACAGGGGGCTCGTGGCTACACCTTC.

A few counts support this clonotype. This rearrangement joins TRBV20-1 to TRBJ2-5; 13 nucleotides match TRBD2. This CDR3 is built from 16 residues. With V trimmed by 3 bases and J by 5 bases, 9 bases remained unmatched. Germline CDR1 is DFQATT and CDR2 is SNEGSKA (reference sequence). The CDR3 nucleotides are TGCAGTGCTAGCGGGACTAGCGGGAAGTTACGGGAGACCCAGTACTTC. Encoded protein: CSASGTSGKLRETQYF.

This clonotype was recorded a few times. This chain uses TRBV18 with TRBJ1-1; TRBD1 might be the D (6 bases). This CDR3 contains 15 residues. V was pared by 0 bases and J by 0 bases, with 8 bases between. The germline gives CDR1 KGHSH, CDR2 LQKENI. DNA of the CDR3: TGTGCCAGCTCACCACCAGGGACATTGAACACTGAAGCTTTCTTT. It specifies CASSPPGTLNTEAFF.

The rearrangement links TRBV6-2 or TRBV6-3 to TRBJ2-7; 7 bases fit TRBD2. The V and J ends lost 8 bases and 0 bases, in that order; junction bases with no gene match: 13. CDR3 size: 16 residues. Germline V CDR1 and CDR2: MNHEY, SVGEGT. The CDR3 here is CASDLRPGLPSYEQYF. CDR3 DNA: TGTGCCAGCGACTTGAGACCGGGACTACCCTCCTACGAGCAGTACTTC.

The CDR3 nucleotides read TGTGCCAGCAGTTTCGGGGTGGCTGGAAACACCATATATTTT. This encodes CASSFGVAGNTIYF. This sequence joins TRBV12-3 or TRBV12-4 and TRBJ1-3; no definite D call. The CDR3 has 14 residues. The V gene lost 3 bases and the J gene lost 2 bases, with 8 bases spanning the gap.

This clonotype has only a few counts. This chain connects TRBV27 to TRBJ2-1, with TRBD1 matching 11 bases. V shed 3 bases and J 8 bases; nucleotides not matched to a gene: 6. Germline V gene data show CDR1 as MNHEY and CDR2 as SMNVEV (reference sequence). This CDR3 region has 15 residues. The CDR3 DNA sequence: TGTGCCAGCAGTTTTGATCGGACAGGGGGCGATGAGCAGTTCTTC. Its translation: CASSFDRTGGDEQFF.

This rearrangement joins TRBV6-5 to TRBJ1-2, with TRBD1 identical over 10 bases. V trimming: 0 bases; J trimming: 8 bases; junction bases outside the gene matches: 3. This CDR3 is built from 14 residues. Germline V lookup: CDR1 MNHEY, CDR2 SVGAGI. The CDR3: CASSYSTGGGGYTF. The CDR3 DNA reads as TGTGCCAGCAGTTACTCGACAGGGGGCGGAGGCTACACCTTC.

The chain has TRBV24-1 and TRBJ2-1; TRBD2 matches 10 bases. Germline V CDR1 and CDR2: KGHDR, SFDVKD. V shed 5 bases, J shed 2 bases, and the junction held 5 bases outside the gene matches. CDR3 length: 16 amino acids. This CDR3 is CATSGLAGGTYNEQFF. The CDR3 coding sequence is TGTGCCACCAGTGGTTTAGCGGGGGGAACCTACAATGAGCAGTTCTTC.

This clonotype occurred a few times. The rearrangement joins TRBV27 to TRBJ1-1; no clear D gene. From germline, CDR1 is MNHEY and CDR2 SMNVEV (reference sequence). This CDR3 comprises 14 residues. Trimming took off 6 bases at V and 1 base at J, with 12 bases between the two ends. DNA of the CDR3: TGTGCCAGCAGCCAACTATCGGGGAACACTGAAGCTTTCTTT. Translation gives CASSQLSGNTEAFF.

A few counts support this clonotype. This chain uses TRBV12-3 or TRBV12-4 with TRBJ2-7, with D perhaps assigned TRBD1 or TRBD2 (5 bases each). There are 13 residues in the CDR3. V dropped 8 bases and J dropped 3 bases, with 14 bases sitting between them. The CDR3 nucleotides are TGTGCCAGCCGGGATGGGGCGATCTACGAGCAGTACTTC. Residues: CASRDGAIYEQYF.